Listed below are T cell receptor beta chains from one sample, sequenced in a study of blood T cell repertoires in COVID-19. Measured with immunoSEQ multiplex PCR; TCRdb has only the in-frame clones, and not every one. The sample holds 100,000 or so clones, 65% to 90% seen once. The specimen sequenced was peripheral blood. The receptors stem from a man aged 50 to 59 with acute or convalescent COVID-19. Both conserved end residues are part of each CDR3. Each record gives: J gene, D gene, V gene, CDR3 DNA, CDR3 protein. A D gene is named only where the DNA matches it firmly.

J gene: TRBJ1-2
D gene: .
V gene: TRBV7-9
CDR3 DNA: TGTGCCAGCAGCCTAGCCCCCGGACAGATCTATGGCTACACCTTC
CDR3 protein: CASSLAPGQIYGYTF

J gene: TRBJ1-1
D gene: TRBD1
V gene: TRBV27
CDR3 DNA: TGTGCCAGCAGTCCCTGGGACAGGGGCCCATCGGACACTGAAGCTTTCTTT
CDR3 protein: CASSPWDRGPSDTEAFF

J gene: TRBJ1-5
D gene: TRBD1
V gene: TRBV18
CDR3 DNA: TGTGCCAGCTCACCTCTGGGACAGCCCAGCAATCAGCCCCAGCATTTT
CDR3 protein: CASSPLGQPSNQPQHF

J gene: TRBJ2-3
D gene: .
V gene: TRBV30
CDR3 DNA: TGTGCCTGGAGACGGGGGGCCACAGATACGCAGTATTTT
CDR3 protein: CAWRRGATDTQYF

J gene: TRBJ2-3
D gene: TRBD1
V gene: TRBV27
CDR3 DNA: TGTGCCAGCAGTTCGAGGACAGGAGAGGCCGCGTTAGGTCCTCTAGCAGATACGCAGTATTTT
CDR3 protein: CASSSRTGEAALGPLADTQYF

J gene: TRBJ2-7
D gene: .
V gene: TRBV29-1
CDR3 DNA: TGCAGCGTTGATACAGGCCCCTACGAGCAGTACTTC
CDR3 protein: CSVDTGPYEQYF

J gene: TRBJ1-1
D gene: .
V gene: TRBV10-3
CDR3 DNA: TGTGCCATCAGAGATCAGATGAACACTGAAGCTTTCTTT
CDR3 protein: CAIRDQMNTEAFF

J gene: TRBJ1-5
D gene: .
V gene: TRBV11-3
CDR3 DNA: TGTGCCAGCAGCTTAGATGGGAGAAGCAATCAGCCCCAGCATTTT
CDR3 protein: CASSLDGRSNQPQHF

J gene: TRBJ1-4
D gene: TRBD1
V gene: TRBV10-3
CDR3 DNA: TGTGCCACTAAGGACAGGGGGGAAAAACTGTTTTTT
CDR3 protein: CATKDRGEKLFF

J gene: TRBJ1-3
D gene: .
V gene: TRBV28
CDR3 DNA: TGTGCCAGCAGTTCTTTACAGGCATCTGGAAACACCATATATTTT
CDR3 protein: CASSSLQASGNTIYF